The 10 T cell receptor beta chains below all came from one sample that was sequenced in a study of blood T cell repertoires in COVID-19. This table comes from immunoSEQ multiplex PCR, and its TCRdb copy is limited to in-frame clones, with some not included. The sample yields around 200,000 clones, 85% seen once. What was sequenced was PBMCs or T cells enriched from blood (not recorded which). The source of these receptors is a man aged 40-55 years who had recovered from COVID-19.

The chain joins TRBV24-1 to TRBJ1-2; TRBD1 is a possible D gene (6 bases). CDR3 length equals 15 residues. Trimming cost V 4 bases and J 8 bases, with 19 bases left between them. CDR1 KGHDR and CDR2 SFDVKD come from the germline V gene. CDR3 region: CATSESGTPPLGYTF. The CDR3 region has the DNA TGTGCCACCAGTGAATCCGGGACACCGCCGCTAGGCTACACCTTC.

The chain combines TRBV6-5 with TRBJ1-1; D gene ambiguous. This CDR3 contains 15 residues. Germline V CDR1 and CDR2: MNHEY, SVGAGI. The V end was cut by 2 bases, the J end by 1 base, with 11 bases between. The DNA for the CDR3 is TGTGCCAGCAGTTACACTGGCAGGCGGAACACTGAAGCTTTCTTT. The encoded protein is CASSYTGRRNTEAFF.

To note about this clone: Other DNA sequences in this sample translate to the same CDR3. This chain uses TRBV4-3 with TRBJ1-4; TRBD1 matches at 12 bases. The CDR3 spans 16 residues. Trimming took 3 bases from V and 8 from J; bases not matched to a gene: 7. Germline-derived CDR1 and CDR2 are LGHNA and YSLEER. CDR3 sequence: CASSHAPGTGGEKLFF. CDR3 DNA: TGCGCCAGCAGCCACGCGCCAGGGACAGGGGGCGAAAAACTGTTTTTT.

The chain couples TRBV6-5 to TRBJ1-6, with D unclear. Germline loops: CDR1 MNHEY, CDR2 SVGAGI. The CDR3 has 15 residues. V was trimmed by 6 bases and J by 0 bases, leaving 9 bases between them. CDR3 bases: TGTGCCAGCAGACTCATGAGCTCCTATAATTCACCCCTCCACTTT. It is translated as CASRLMSSYNSPLHF.

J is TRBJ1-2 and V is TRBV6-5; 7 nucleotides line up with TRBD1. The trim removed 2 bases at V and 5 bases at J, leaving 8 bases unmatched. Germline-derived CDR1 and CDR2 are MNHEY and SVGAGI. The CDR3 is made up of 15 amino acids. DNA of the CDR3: TGTGCCAGCAGTTACAACGACAGGGCGTTGTATGGCTACACCTTC. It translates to CASSYNDRALYGYTF.

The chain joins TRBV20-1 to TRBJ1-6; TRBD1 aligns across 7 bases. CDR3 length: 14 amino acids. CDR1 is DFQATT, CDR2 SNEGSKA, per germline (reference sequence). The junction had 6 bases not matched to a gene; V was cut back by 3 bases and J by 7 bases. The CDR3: CSASYGTVNSPLHF. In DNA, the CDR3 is TGCAGTGCTAGTTACGGGACAGTAAATTCACCCCTCCACTTT.

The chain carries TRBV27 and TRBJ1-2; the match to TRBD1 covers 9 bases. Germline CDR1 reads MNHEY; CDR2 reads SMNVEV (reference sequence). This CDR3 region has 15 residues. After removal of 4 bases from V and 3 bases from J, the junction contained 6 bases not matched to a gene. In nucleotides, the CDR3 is TGTGCCAGCAGTTGGACAGGGGTGGGTGACTATGGCTACACCTTC. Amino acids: CASSWTGVGDYGYTF.

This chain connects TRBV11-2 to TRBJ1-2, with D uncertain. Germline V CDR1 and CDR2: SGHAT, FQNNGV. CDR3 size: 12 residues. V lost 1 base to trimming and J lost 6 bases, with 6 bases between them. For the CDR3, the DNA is TGTGCCAGCAGCTTAGGTCCAGATGGCTACACCTTC. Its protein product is CASSLGPDGYTF.

The CDR3 protein is CASSPTGLDTQYF. The DNA for the CDR3 is TGTGCCAGCAGCCCAACAGGGCTAGATACGCAGTATTTT. The chain has TRBV11-3 and TRBJ2-3, with TRBD1 as a possible D gene (6 bases). The CDR3 runs 13 residues. V was trimmed by 5 bases and J by 5 bases, leaving 11 bases between them. CDR1 is SGHNT and CDR2 is YENEEA in the germline V gene. The entire variable domain, with the rest obtained from reference TRBV11-3 and TRBJ2-3, is as follows: EAGVVQSPRYKIIEKKQPVAFWCNPISGHNTLYWYLQNLGQGPELLIRYENEEAVDDSQLPKDRFSAERLKGVDSTLKIQPAELGDSAVYLCASSPTGLDTQYFGPGTRLTVL.

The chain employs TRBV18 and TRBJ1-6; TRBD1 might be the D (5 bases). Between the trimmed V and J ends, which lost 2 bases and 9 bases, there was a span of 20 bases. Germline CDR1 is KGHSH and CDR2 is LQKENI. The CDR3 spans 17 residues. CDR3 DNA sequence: TGTGCCAGCTCACCAACGGAAACAGGAGTCGGGGGTTCACCCCTCCACTTT. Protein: CASSPTETGVGGSPLHF.